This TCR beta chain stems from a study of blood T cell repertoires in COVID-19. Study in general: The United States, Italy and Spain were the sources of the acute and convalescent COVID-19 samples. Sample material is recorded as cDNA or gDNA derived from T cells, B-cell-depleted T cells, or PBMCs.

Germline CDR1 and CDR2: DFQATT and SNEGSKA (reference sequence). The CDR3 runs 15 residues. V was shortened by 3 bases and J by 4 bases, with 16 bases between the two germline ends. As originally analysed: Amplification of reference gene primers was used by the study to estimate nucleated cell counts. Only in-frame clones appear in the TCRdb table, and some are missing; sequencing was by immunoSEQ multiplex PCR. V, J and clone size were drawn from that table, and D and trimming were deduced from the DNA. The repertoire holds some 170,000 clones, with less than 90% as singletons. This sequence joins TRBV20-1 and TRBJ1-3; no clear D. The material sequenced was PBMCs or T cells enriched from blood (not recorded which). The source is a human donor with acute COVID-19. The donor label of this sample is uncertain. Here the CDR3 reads CSASNRWRSGNTIYF. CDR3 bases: TGCAGTGCTAGTAATAGGTGGAGATCAGGAAACACCATATATTTT.